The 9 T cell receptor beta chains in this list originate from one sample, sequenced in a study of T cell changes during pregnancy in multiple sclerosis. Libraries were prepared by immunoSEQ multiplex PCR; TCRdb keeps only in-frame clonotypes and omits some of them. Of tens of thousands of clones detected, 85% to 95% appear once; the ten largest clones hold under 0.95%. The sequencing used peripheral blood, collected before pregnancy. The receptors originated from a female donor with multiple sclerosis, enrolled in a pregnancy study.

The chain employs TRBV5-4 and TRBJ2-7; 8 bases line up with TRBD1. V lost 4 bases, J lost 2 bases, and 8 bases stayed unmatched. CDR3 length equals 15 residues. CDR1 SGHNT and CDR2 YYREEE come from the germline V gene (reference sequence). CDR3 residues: CASSAAGGAPYEQYF. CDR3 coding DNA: TGTGCCAGCAGCGCCGCAGGGGGCGCCCCCTACGAGCAGTACTTC.

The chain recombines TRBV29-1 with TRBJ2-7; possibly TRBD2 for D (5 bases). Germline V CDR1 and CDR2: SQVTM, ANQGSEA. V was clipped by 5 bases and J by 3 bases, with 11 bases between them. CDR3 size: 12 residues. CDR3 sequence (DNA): TGCAGCGTTACTACCGGGATCTACGAGCAGTACTTC. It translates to CSVTTGIYEQYF.

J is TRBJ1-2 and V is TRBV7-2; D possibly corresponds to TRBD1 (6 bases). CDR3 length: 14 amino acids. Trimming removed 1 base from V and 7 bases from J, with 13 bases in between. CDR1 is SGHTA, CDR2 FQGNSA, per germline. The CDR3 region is CASSLEGRGAGYTF. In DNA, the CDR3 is TGTGCCAGCAGCTTAGAGGGGAGGGGGGCTGGCTACACCTTC.

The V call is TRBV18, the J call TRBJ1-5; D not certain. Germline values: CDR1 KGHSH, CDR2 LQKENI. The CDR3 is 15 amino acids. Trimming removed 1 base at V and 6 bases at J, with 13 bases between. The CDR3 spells CASSPLSGEGQPQHF. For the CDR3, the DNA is TGTGCCAGCTCACCACTATCCGGGGAGGGTCAGCCCCAGCATTTT.

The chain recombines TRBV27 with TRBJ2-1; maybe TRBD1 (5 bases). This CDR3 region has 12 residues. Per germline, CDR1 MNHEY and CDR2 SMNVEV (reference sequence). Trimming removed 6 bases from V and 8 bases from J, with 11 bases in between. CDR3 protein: CASSRRGDEQFF. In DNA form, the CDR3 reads TGTGCCAGCAGCAGAAGGGGCGATGAGCAGTTCTTC.

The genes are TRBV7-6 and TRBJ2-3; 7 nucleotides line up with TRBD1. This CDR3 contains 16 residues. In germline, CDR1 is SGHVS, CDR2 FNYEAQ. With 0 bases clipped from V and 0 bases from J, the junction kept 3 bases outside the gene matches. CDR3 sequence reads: CASSLAPGQSTDTQYF. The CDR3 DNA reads TGTGCCAGCAGCTTAGCGCCGGGACAGAGCACAGATACGCAGTATTTT.

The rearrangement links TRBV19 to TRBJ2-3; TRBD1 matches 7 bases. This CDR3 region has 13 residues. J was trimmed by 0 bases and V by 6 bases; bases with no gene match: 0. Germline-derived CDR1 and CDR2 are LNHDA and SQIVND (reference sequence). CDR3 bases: TGTGCCAGTAGGACAGGGAGCACAGATACGCAGTATTTT. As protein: CASRTGSTDTQYF.

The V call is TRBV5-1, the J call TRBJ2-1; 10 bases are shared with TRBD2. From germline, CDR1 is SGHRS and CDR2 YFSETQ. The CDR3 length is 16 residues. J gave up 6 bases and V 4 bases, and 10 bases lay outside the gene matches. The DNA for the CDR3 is TGCGCCAGCAGCCCGCCCCTACTAGCGGGACTCAATGAGCAGTTCTTC. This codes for CASSPPLLAGLNEQFF. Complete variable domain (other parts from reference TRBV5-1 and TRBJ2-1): KAGVTQTPRYLIKTRGQQVTLSCSPISGHRSVSWYQQTPGQGLQFLFEYFSETQRNKGNFPGRFSGRQFSNSRSEMNVSTLELGDSALYLCASSPPLLAGLNEQFFGPGTRLTVL.

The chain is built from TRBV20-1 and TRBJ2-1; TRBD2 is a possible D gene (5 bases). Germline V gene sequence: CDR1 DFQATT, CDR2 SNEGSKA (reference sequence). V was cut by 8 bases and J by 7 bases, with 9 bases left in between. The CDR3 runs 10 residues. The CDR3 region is CSSLANEQFF. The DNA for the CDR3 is TGCAGTTCCTTAGCGAATGAGCAGTTCTTC.